This T cell receptor beta chain was identified during a study of graft-versus-host responses after intestinal transplantation. With respect to this clone: Its specificity is not known.

Here immunoSEQ multiplex PCR was the method, and the copy in TCRdb shows in-frame clones only, minus some. The sample lists tens of thousands of clones; over 80% were seen once. CDR3 size: 13 residues. CDR1 is KGHSH and CDR2 is LQKENI in the germline V gene. The germline V and J ends were trimmed by 5 bases and 3 bases, with 10 bases remaining between them. This chain connects TRBV18 to TRBJ2-5; D perhaps matches TRBD1 (6 bases). The input for sequencing was unstimulated CD4+ T cells sorted from spleen or lymph node cells, taken before intestinal transplant. This sequence originates from a human donor who received an intestinal transplant. CDR3: CASSTHREETQYF. The CDR3 DNA is TGTGCCAGCTCAACTCACAGGGAAGAGACCCAGTACTTC.